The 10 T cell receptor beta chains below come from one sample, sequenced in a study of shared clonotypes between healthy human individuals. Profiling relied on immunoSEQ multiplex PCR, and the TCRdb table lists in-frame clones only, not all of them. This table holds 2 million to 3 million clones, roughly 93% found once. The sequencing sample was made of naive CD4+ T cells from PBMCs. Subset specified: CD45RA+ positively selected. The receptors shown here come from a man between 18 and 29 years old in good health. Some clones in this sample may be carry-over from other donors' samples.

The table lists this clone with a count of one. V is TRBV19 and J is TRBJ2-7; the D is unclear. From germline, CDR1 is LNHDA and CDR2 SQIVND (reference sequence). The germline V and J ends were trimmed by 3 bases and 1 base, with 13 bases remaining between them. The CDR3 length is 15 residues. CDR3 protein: CASSMSNTPSYEQYF. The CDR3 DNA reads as TGTGCCAGTAGTATGTCGAATACACCATCCTACGAGCAGTACTTC.

CDR3 amino acids: CASSVDPVPNEQYF. The DNA of the CDR3 is TGTGCCAGCAGCGTAGACCCAGTCCCGAACGAGCAGTACTTC. The gene calls are TRBV9 and TRBJ2-7; D remains ambiguous. The CDR3 is made up of 14 amino acids. The germline gives CDR1 SGDLS, CDR2 YYNGEE. The ends were cut back, 0 bases at V and 5 bases at J, with 12 bases in the middle. Full variable domain (missing parts from reference TRBV9 and TRBJ2-7): DSGVTQTPKHLITATGQRVTLRCSPRSGDLSVYWYQQSLDQGLQFLIQYYNGEERAKGNILERFSAQQFPDLHSELNLSSLELGDSALYFCASSVDPVPNEQYFGPGTRLTVT.

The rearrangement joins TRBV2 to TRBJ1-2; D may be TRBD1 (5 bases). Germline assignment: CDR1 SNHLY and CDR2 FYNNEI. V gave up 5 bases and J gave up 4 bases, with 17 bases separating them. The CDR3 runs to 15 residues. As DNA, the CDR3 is TGTGCCAGCAGTATCCAGGCAGGGTTCGGCTATGGCTACACCTTC. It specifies CASSIQAGFGYGYTF.

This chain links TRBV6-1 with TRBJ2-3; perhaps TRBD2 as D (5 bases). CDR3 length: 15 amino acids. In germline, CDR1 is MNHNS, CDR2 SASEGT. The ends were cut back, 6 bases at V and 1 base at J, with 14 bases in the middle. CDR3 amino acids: CASRYERYCTDTQYF. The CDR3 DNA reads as TGTGCCAGCAGATACGAGCGGTACTGCACAGATACGCAGTATTTT.

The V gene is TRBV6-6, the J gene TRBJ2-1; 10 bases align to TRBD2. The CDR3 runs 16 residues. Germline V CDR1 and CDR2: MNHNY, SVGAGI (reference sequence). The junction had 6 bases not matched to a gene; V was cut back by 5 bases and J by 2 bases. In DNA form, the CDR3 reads TGTGCCAGCAGTCCCGTAGCGGGAGGTCCCTACAATGAGCAGTTCTTC. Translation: CASSPVAGGPYNEQFF.

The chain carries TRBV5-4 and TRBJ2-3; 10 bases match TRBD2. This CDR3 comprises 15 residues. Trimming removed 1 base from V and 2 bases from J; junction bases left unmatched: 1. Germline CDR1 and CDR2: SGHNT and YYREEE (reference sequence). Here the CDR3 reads CASSLSGRVTDTQYF. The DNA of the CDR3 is TGTGCCAGCAGCTTGAGCGGGAGGGTCACAGATACGCAGTATTTT.

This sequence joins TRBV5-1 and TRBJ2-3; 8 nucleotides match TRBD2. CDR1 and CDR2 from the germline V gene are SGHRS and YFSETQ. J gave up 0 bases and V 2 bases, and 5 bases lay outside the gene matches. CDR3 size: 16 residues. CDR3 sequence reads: CASSLASGSSTDTQYF. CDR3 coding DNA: TGCGCCAGCAGCTTAGCAAGCGGGAGTAGCACAGATACGCAGTATTTT.

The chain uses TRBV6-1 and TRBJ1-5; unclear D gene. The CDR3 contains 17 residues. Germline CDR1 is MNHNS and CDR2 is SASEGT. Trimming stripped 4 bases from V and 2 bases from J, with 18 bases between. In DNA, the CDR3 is TGTGCCAGCAGTGGGACCGTTTCCAGCGAGCGCAATCAGCCCCAGCATTTT. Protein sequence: CASSGTVSSERNQPQHF.

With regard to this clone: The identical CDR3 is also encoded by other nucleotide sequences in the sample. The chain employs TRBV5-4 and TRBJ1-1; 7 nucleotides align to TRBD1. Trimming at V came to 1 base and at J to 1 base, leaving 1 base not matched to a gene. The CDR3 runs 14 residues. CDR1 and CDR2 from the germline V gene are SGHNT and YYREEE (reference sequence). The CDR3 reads CASSLPGGNTEAFF. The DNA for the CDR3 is TGTGCCAGCAGCTTGCCAGGGGGGAACACTGAAGCTTTCTTT.

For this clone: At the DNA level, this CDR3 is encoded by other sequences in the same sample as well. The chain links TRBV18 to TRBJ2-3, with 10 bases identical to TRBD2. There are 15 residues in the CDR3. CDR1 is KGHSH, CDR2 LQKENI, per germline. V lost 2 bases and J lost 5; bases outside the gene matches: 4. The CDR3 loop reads CASSPTSGRGDTQYF. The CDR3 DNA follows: TGTGCCAGCTCACCAACCAGCGGGAGGGGAGATACGCAGTATTTT.